This T cell receptor (beta chain) was captured by sequencing in a study of T cell changes during pregnancy in multiple sclerosis. The data were produced by immunoSEQ multiplex PCR, yet TCRdb's version contains in-frame clones alone and is incomplete. The data show under 65,000 clones, around 93% seen once. This CDR3 has 16 residues. Between the trimmed V and J ends, which lost 7 bases and 0 bases, there was a span of 17 bases. From germline, CDR1 is SGHVS and CDR2 FNYEAQ. Sequencing used CD8+ T cells from peripheral blood mononuclear cells, obtained in the second trimester of pregnancy. The genes are TRBV7-6 and TRBJ2-3, with D maybe TRBD2 (6 bases). This TCR was recovered from a female donor with multiple sclerosis, enrolled in a pregnancy study. CDR3 amino acids: CASNKAVADSTDTQYF. The CDR3 coding sequence is TGTGCCAGCAACAAAGCAGTAGCGGACAGCACAGATACGCAGTATTTT.